The 2 T cell receptor beta chains in this list originate from one sample, sequenced in a study of blood T cell repertoires in COVID-19. Assay used: immunoSEQ multiplex PCR; TCRdb lists only in-frame clones, some missing. The sample has about 220,000 clones, roughly 80% seen once. The material sequenced was peripheral blood. These receptors came from a woman aged 70-85 years with COVID-19, enrolled during active disease.

The chain is built from TRBV25-1 and TRBJ1-1; D may be TRBD1 (5 bases). This CDR3 has 15 amino acids. Trimming left V 5 bases short and J 4 bases short, with 17 bases between. CDR1 MGHDK and CDR2 SYGVNS come from the germline V gene. This CDR3 is CASSLKGGQGTEAFF. DNA of the CDR3: TGTGCCAGCAGTTTAAAGGGAGGGCAGGGCACTGAAGCTTTCTTT.

The chain combines TRBV5-4 with TRBJ2-1; 14 nucleotides line up with TRBD2. V lost 4 bases to trimming and J lost 14 bases; unmatched junction nucleotides: 11. CDR3 size: 15 residues. Per the germline V gene, CDR1 is SGHNT and CDR2 is YYREEE (reference sequence). The CDR3 nucleotides read TGTGCCAGCAGCGAGCCGGGACTAGCGGGAGCAAAGGAGTTCTTC. Translation gives CASSEPGLAGAKEFF.